What follows describes a single T cell receptor (beta chain). The antigen it recognizes is unknown. No much larger clone is present one base from it, and per-base qualities are unavailable. This sample is part of a study of technical replicates of blood from a few donors listed by TCRdb under 2017. The CDR3 measures 15 amino acids from cysteine to phenylalanine. Kept here is only the CDR3 DNA, which spans 45 bases and is read in frame from base 1. CDR1 and CDR2, per the germline V gene, are SGHRS and YFSETQ. V loses 1 base of germline sequence and J loses 4 bases, and the interval between the two ends is 14 bases. The library was obtained by the immunoSEQ multiplex PCR assay. TCRdb retrieved this table from immuneACCESS and kept in-frame rearrangements only. Not all clones are present; in checked studies, unresolved V genes account for under half, and no reason is known for the remainder. For this sample the table gives some 87,000 clones, of which 95% to 98% were detected only once. The ten top clones hold roughly 0.34% of the sample.

The rearrangement joined TRBV5-1 to TRBJ1-2; the D gene is possibly TRBD1, with 6 bases matching. Sequences were obtained from T cells isolated from PBMCs. The source of this sequence is a human donor in good health. This receptor has the CDR3 CASSLTTDSFYGYTF. The nucleotide sequence reads TGCGCCAGCAGCTTGACAACGGACAGCTTCTATGGCTACACCTTC. With the rest looked up from the reference TRBV5-1 and TRBJ1-2 genes rather than sequenced, the full variable domain is KAGVTQTPRYLIKTRGQQVTLSCSPISGHRSVSWYQQTPGQGLQFLFEYFSETQRNKGNFPGRFSGRQFSNSRSEMNVSTLELGDSALYLCASSLTTDSFYGYTFGSGTRLTVV.